This T cell receptor (beta chain) is drawn from a study of T cells after somatic rescue of genetic block. Profiled with immunoSEQ multiplex PCR; TCRdb holds only in-frame clones, not every one. The repertoire includes hundreds of clones, roughly 40% of them detected once, and approximately 58% sits in the top ten. This clone showed up just once. CDR3 length: 13 amino acids. Trimming removed 5 bases at V and 3 bases at J, with 12 bases between. Germline-derived CDR1 and CDR2 are SGHKS and YYEKEE (reference sequence). The clonotype comes from a girl less than two years old. The chain carries TRBV5-5 and TRBJ2-7, with D possibly matching TRBD1 (6 bases). Sequencing was carried out using peripheral blood mononuclear cells (PBMCs). The CDR3 coding sequence is TGTGCCAGCAGTTATGTCAGGGGCTACGAGCAGTACTTC. It specifies CASSYVRGYEQYF.